This entry is about one T cell receptor beta chain. The source of the sample is a study of blood T cells in healthy people across ages. Combining a sample-barcoded 5' primer with a J-beta primer mix, a second PCR ran for roughly 7 to 12 cycles. TCRdb redid the calling of the 5' RACE reads with MiXCR, one entry per CDR3 protein. The sample yields 900,000 to 950,000 distinct CDR3 sequences, just under 30% seen once. The V and J ends lost 1 base and 4 bases respectively, with 12 bases between them. This CDR3 region has 15 residues. Germline values: CDR1 SGHVS, CDR2 FQNEAQ. Another study also made use of these data, one on T cells of mothers and their children. That source adds: No clones detected were persistent microchimeric T cell clones.

The receptor comes from a woman between 40 and 55 years old in good health. Sequenced material: blood. The rearrangement joins TRBV7-8 to TRBJ2-3; D tentatively fits TRBD1 or TRBD2 (5 bases each). The CDR3, as DNA: TGTGCCAGCAGCTTAGGGACGGGGCTCGCAGATACGCAGTATTTT. Amino acids: CASSLGTGLADTQYF.